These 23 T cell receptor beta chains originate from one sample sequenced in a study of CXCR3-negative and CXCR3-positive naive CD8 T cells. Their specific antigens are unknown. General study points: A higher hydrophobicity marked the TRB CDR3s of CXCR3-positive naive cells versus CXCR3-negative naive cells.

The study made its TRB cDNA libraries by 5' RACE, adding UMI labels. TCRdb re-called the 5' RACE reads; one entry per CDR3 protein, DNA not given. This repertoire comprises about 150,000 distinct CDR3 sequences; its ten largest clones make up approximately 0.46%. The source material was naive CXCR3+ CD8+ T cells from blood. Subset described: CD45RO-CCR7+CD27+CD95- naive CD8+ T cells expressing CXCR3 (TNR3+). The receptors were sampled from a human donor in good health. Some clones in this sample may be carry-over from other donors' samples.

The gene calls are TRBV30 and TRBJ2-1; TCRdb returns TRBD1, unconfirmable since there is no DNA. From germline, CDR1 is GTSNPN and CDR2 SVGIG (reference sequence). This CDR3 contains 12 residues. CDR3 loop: CAGRGGWNEQFF.

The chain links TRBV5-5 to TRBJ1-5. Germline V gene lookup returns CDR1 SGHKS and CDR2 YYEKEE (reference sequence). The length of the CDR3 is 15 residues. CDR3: CASSLGRVGNQPQHF.

The CDR3 region is CASSITSSGPSTDTQYF. This chain joins TRBV11-2 and TRBJ2-3. In germline, CDR1 is SGHAT, CDR2 FQNNGV. The CDR3 spans 17 residues.

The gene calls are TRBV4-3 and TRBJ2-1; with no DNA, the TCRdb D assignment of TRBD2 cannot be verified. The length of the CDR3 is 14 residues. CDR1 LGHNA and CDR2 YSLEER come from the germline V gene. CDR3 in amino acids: CASSQRGGDAEQFF.

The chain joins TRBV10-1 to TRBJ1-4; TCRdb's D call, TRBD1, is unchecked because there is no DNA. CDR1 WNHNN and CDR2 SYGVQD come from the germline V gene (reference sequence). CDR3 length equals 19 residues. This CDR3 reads CASSVPGQGFRSSHDKLFF.

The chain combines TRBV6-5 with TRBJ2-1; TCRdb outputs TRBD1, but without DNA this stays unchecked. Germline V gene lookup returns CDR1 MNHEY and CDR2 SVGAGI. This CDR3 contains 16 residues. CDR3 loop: CASSHYPGQGYNEQFF.

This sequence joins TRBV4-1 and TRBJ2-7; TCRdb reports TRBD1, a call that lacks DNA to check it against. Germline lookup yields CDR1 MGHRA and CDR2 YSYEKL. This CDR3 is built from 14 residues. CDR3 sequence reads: CASSSTGFSYEQYF.

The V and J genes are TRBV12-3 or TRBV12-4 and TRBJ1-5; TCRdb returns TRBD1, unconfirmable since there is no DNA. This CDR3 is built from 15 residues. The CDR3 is CASRPSGQLNQPQHF.

The CDR3 sequence is CSVEQHNEQFF. This chain joins TRBV29-1 and TRBJ2-1. CDR1 is SQVTM and CDR2 is ANQGSEA in the germline V gene. The CDR3 runs 11 residues.

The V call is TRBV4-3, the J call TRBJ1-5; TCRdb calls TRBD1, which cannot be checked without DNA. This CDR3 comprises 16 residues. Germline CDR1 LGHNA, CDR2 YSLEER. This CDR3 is CASSQAAGKGGQPQHF.

The CDR3 is CASSFGSEQYF. The V and J genes are TRBV7-6 and TRBJ2-7. The germline CDR1 and CDR2 sequences are SGHVS and FNYEAQ. This CDR3 spans 11 amino acids.

The CDR3 spells CASSWAATNTEAFF. The rearrangement uses TRBV5-5 and TRBJ1-1. The CDR3 covers 14 residues. CDR1 SGHKS and CDR2 YYEKEE come from the germline V gene (reference sequence).

CDR3 loop: CASSVYGQENTEAFF. The V gene is TRBV9, the J gene TRBJ1-1; TCRdb's assignment of TRBD1 cannot be checked, as there is no DNA. The germline gives CDR1 SGDLS, CDR2 YYNGEE. This CDR3 has 15 residues.

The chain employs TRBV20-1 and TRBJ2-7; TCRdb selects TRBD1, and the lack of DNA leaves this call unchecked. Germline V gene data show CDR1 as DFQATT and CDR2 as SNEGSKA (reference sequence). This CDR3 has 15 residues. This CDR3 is CSARATGTSSYEQYF.

CDR3 in amino acids: CASSSPEDRAYEQYF. J is TRBJ2-7 and V is TRBV5-1; TCRdb returns TRBD1, unconfirmable since there is no DNA. This CDR3 spans 15 amino acids. In germline, CDR1 is SGHRS, CDR2 YFSETQ.

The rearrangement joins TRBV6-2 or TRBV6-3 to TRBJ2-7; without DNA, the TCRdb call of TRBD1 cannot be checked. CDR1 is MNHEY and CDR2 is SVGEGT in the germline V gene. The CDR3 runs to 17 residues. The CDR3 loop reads CASSYQPTIRGTYEQYF.

The CDR3 region is CASRPVQGRGNSPLHF. The V and J genes are TRBV28 and TRBJ1-6; TCRdb calls TRBD1, which cannot be checked without DNA. Germline CDR1 is MDHEN and CDR2 is SYDVKM. This CDR3 region has 16 residues.

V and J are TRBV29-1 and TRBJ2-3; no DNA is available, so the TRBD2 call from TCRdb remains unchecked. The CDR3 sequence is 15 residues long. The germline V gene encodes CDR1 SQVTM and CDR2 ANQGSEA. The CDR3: CSARLAGDPTDTQYF.

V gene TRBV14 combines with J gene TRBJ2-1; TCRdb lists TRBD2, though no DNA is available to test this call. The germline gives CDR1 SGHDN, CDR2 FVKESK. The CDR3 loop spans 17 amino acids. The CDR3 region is CASSHATGTSVTNEQFF.

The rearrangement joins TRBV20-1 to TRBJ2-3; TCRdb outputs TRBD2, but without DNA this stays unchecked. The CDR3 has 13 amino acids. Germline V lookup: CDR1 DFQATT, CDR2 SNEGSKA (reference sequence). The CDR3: CSAVEGLTDTQYF.

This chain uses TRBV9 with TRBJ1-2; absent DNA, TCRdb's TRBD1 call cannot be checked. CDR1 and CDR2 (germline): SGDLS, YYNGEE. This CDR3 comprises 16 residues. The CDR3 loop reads CASSGLRDTGNYGYTF.

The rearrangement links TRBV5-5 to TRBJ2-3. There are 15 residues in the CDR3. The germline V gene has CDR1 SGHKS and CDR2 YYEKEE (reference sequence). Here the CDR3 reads CASSLDYPSTDTQYF.

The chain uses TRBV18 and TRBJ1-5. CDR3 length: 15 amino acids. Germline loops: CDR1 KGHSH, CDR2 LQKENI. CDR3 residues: CASSPRRDQIQPQHF.